This T cell receptor beta chain was sequenced in a study of cytomegalovirus exposure and HLA in healthy donors. Study-level results: Exclusion applied to some V segments, including TRBV6-2 and TRBV6-3, as they were indistinguishable. An analysis that came later showed most CMV-associated TCR beta chains appearing HLA-restricted.

60 Vbeta and 13 Jbeta primers were used in PCR. Produced via immunoSEQ multiplex PCR; TCRdb's table is partial and in-frame only. Here the sample spans about 160,000 clones, roughly three quarters being singletons. This clone has only one observation. Its antigen is still unknown. The germline CDR1 and CDR2 sequences are LNHDA and SQIVND (reference sequence). The CDR3 sequence is 16 residues long. The ends were cut back, 1 base at V and 2 bases at J, with 12 bases in the middle. The sequencing input was PBMCs. This chain links TRBV19 with TRBJ2-1; D might be TRBD2 (5 bases). This receptor was identified in a man in his fifties or sixties in good health and CMV-seronegative. CDR3 sequence reads: CASSIVEGATYNEQFF. The DNA of the CDR3 is TGTGCCAGTAGTATAGTAGAGGGTGCGACCTACAATGAGCAGTTCTTC.